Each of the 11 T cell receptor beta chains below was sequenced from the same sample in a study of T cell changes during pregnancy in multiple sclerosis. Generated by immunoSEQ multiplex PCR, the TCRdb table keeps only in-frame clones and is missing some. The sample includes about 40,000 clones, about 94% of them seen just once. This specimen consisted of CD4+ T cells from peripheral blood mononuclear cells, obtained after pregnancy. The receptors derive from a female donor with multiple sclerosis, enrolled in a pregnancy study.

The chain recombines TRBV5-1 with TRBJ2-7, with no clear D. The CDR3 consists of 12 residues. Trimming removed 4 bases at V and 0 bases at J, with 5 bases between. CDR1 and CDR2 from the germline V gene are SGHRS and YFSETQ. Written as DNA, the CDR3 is TGCGCCAGCAGCCTCCCCTCCTACGAGCAGTACTTC. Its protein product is CASSLPSYEQYF.

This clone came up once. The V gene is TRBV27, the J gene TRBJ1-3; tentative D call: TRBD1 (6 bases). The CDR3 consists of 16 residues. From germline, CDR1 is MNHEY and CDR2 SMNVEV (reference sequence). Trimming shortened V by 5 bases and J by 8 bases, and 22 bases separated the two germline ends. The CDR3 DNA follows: TGTGCCAGCAGTAAGAATTTTGCAGGGGCATTGGACACCATATATTTT. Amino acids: CASSKNFAGALDTIYF.

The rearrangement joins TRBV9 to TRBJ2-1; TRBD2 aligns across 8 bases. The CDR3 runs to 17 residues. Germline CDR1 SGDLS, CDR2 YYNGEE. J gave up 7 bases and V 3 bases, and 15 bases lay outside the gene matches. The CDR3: CASSAEVGTSVSNEQFF. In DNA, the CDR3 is TGTGCCAGCAGCGCCGAAGTGGGGACTAGTGTCTCGAATGAGCAGTTCTTC.

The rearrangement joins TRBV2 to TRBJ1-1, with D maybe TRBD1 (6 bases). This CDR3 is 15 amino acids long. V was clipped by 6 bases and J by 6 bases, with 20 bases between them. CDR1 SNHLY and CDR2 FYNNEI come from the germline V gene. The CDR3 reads CASRPRTDAVSEAFF. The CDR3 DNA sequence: TGTGCCAGCAGACCTAGGACAGACGCTGTATCTGAAGCTTTCTTT. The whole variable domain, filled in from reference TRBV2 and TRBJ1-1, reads EPEVTQTPSHQVTQMGQEVILRCVPISNHLYFYWYRQILGQKVEFLVSFYNNEISEKSEIFDDQFSVERPDGSNFTLKIRSTKLEDSAMYFCASRPRTDAVSEAFFGQGTRLTVV.

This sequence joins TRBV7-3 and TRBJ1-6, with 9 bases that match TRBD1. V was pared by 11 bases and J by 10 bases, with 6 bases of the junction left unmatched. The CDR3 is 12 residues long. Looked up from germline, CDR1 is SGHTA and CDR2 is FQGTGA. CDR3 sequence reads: CAARTGVSPLHF. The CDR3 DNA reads TGTGCCGCCCGGACAGGGGTCTCACCCCTCCACTTT.

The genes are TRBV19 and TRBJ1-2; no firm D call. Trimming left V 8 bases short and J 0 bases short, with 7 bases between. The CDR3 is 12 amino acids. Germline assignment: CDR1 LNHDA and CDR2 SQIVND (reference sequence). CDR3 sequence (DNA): TGTGCCAGTCTTCGAGCTAACTATGGCTACACCTTC. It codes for CASLRANYGYTF.

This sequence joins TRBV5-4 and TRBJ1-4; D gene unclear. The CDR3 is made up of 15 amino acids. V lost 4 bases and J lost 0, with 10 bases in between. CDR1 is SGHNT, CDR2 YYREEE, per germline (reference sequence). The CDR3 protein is CASSLDGTTNEKLFF. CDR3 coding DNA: TGTGCCAGCAGCCTGGATGGCACAACTAATGAAAAACTGTTTTTT.

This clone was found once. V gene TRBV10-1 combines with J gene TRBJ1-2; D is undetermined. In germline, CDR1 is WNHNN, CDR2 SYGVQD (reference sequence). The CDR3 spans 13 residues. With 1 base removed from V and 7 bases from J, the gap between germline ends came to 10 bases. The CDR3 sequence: CASSEFSRSGYTF. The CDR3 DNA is TGCGCCAGCAGTGAGTTTAGCCGATCTGGCTACACCTTC.

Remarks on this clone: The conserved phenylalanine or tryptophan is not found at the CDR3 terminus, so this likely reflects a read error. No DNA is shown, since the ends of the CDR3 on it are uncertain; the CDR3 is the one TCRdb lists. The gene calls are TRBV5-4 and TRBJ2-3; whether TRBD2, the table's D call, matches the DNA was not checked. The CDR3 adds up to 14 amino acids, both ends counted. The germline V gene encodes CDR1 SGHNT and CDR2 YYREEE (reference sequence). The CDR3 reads CASSLAHSGTSGRL.

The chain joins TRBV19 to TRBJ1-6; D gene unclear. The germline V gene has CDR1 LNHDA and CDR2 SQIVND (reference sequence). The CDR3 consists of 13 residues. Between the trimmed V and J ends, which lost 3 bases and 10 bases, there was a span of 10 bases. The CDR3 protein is CASSISGASPLHF. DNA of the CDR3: TGTGCCAGTAGTATTTCAGGTGCATCACCCCTCCACTTT. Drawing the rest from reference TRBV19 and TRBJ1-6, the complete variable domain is DGGITQSPKYLFRKEGQNVTLSCEQNLNHDAMYWYRQDPGQGLRLIYYSQIVNDFQKGDIAEGYSVSREKKESFPLTVTSAQKNPTAFYLCASSISGASPLHFGNGTRLTVT.

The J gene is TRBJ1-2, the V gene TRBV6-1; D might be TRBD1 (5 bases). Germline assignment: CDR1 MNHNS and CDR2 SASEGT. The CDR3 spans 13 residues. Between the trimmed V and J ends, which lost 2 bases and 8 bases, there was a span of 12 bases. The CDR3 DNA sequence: TGTGCCAGCAGTGAAATCGGGGGAAGGGGCTACACCTTC. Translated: CASSEIGGRGYTF.